This TCR beta chain was captured in a study of T cells in Graves' hyperthyroidism and ophthalmopathy. Across the whole study: Initial diagnosis, before any treatment, was when peripheral blood was collected. Overall study findings and caveats: In validation, the model predicted ophthalmopathy. These predictions came a median roughly 6 months before onset.

For this clonotype: Its antigen is undetermined.

There are 15 residues in the CDR3. Trimming took off 0 bases at V and 7 bases at J, with 15 bases between the two ends. The germline CDR1 and CDR2 sequences are GTSNPN and SVGIG (reference sequence). Cells are PBMCs isolated from 10 ml of fresh blood. Amplified regions were TCR beta CDR3 sequences from RNA transcripts. With the HTBI primer set, the TCR CDR3 went through a first round of RT-PCR. In TCRdb, the multiplex PCR reads were re-called with MiXCR into one record per CDR3 protein. Of a few hundred thousand distinct CDR3 sequences listed, roughly an eighth were seen once; the top ten hold roughly 33%.

The rearrangement uses TRBV30 and TRBJ1-4; no clear D gene. Material: blood. The clonotype comes from a woman between 40 and 50 years old with Graves' ophthalmopathy. CDR3 loop: CAWSVLRERGEKLFF. Here the CDR3 DNA reads TGTGCCTGGAGTGTACTAAGGGAGAGAGGTGAAAAACTGTTTTTT. The full variable domain, completed using reference TRBV30 and TRBJ1-4, is SQTIHQWPATLVQPVGSPLSLECTVEGTSNPNLYWYRQAAGRGLQLLFYSVGIGQISSEVPQNLSASRPQDRQFILSSKKLLLSDSGFYLCAWSVLRERGEKLFFGSGTQLSVL.